This TCR beta chain derives from a study of T-cell reconstitution after alpha-beta-depleted transplantation in children. Study-wide findings and caveats: Among T cells one year after transplant, newly produced cells accounted for most counts and diversity. Day-60 TCRbeta diversity that was high in some patients was derived from surviving recipient T cells and thymic progenitors.

This CDR3 is 15 amino acids long. Germline V gives CDR1 SGHRS, CDR2 YFSETQ. V was pared by 0 bases and J by 2 bases, with 12 bases between. With respect to this clonotype: As yet, its antigen is unknown.

Unique molecular identifiers featured in how the TCRbeta library was prepared. TCRdb re-derived calls from the PCR reads in MiXCR, one entry per CDR3 protein. The table has over 150,000 distinct CDR3 sequences, approximately 7% seen once. The chain employs TRBV5-1 and TRBJ2-7, with D hard to call. The material sequenced was PBMCs, taken before TCRalphabeta/CD19-depleted stem cell transplant. The source of this sequence is a boy aged 2 to 10 with acute lymphoblastic leukemia, due to receive a stem cell transplant. The CDR3 DNA follows: TGCGCCAGCAGCTTGGAGGTAGCAATTCCCTACGAGCAGTACTTC. Its protein is CASSLEVAIPYEQYF.